This paragraph reports one T cell receptor (beta chain). Its antigen remains unidentified. The CDR3 sequence is 15 residues long. Germline loops: CDR1 MDHEN, CDR2 SYDVKM. Trimming removed 6 bases from V and 2 bases from J; junction bases left unmatched: 3. Primers for the PCR totalled 60 Vbeta and 13 Jbeta. The method was immunoSEQ multiplex PCR; TCRdb's version includes in-frame clones alone and lacks a portion of them. This sample yields about 160,000 clones, of which less than 90% are seen a single time; around 0.93% belongs to the top ten. This sample was taken from a study of cytomegalovirus exposure and HLA in healthy donors. Study findings and constraints: The investigators catalogued about 170 TCR beta chains as cytomegalovirus-associated. Of the V segments, some could not be distinguished, including TRBV6-2 and TRBV6-3, and were excluded.

The sequenced sample was PBMCs. The clonotype comes from a man aged 25 to 40 in good health and CMV-seronegative. This chain uses TRBV28 with TRBJ2-1; 11 bases agree with TRBD2. DNA for the CDR3: TGTGCCAGCAGGCTAGCGGGGGGCGCCTACAATGAGCAGTTCTTC. Its protein product is CASRLAGGAYNEQFF.